The entry below describes one T cell receptor (beta chain). Its cognate antigen is unknown. The data stem from a study of vaccination and CD4 T cells after COVID-19. On the study more broadly: Samples after vaccination came a median approximately 73 days past dose two, ranging 14 to 241. Stimulation of the cells used overlapping spike peptide pools from SARS-CoV-2 and from the common cold coronaviruses HCoV-NL63, HCoV-OC43 and HCoV-229E.

V lost 2 bases and J lost 5; bases outside the gene matches: 4. Germline CDR1 KGHSH, CDR2 LQKENI. CDR3 length: 16 amino acids. The Oncomine TCR Beta short-read assay was what sequenced the DNA obtained from cultured CD4+ T cells. Genomic DNA extraction was carried out from cultured CD4+ T cells. TCRdb re-analysed the PCR reads in MiXCR, keeping a single row per CDR3 protein. The profile shows 13,000 or so distinct CDR3 sequences, about 50% of them singletons. The treatment denotes: roughly 11-day PBMC culture with coronavirus spike peptide pools or control peptides (ViraFEST assay). Following expansion of antigen-specific T cells with peptide pools, ViraFEST then sequenced TCRs.

The source is a human donor who had recovered from COVID-19. The sample taken for sequencing was CD4+ T cells from blood, cultured in vitro. The gene calls are TRBV18 and TRBJ2-2; the match to TRBD2 covers 11 bases. The CDR3 coding sequence is TGTGCCAGCTCACCAGGGACTAGCGGATTGACCGGGGAGCTGTTTTTT. This sequence encodes CASSPGTSGLTGELFF. The full variable domain, in which reference TRBV18 and TRBJ2-2 provide the parts outside the CDR3, is NAGVMQNPRHLVRRRGQEARLRCSPMKGHSHVYWYRQLPEEGLKFMVYLQKENIIDESGMPKERFSAEFPKEGPSILRIQQVVRGDSAAYFCASSPGTSGLTGELFFGEGSRLTVL.